This passage covers 20 T cell receptor beta chains from one sample sequenced in a study of blood T cell repertoires in COVID-19. Here immunoSEQ multiplex PCR was the method, and the copy in TCRdb shows in-frame clones only, minus some. The sample lists roughly 80,000 clones; around four fifths were seen once. The material sequenced was peripheral blood. The receptors derive from an older woman with acute or convalescent COVID-19.

This sequence joins TRBV29-1 and TRBJ2-2, with TRBD2 matching 13 bases. The germline V gene has CDR1 SQVTM and CDR2 ANQGSEA. V shed 7 bases and J 4 bases; nucleotides not matched to a gene: 9. The CDR3 has 16 residues. The CDR3 nucleotides are TGCAGCGGAGGGGGACTAGCGGGGACCGGCACCGGGGAGCTGTTTTTT. It specifies CSGGGLAGTGTGELFF.

In its sample, this clone was seen a few times. The chain links TRBV2 to TRBJ2-2; 7 bases align to TRBD1. V lost 6 bases, J lost 0 bases, and 19 bases stayed unmatched. CDR1 and CDR2 (germline): SNHLY, FYNNEI. This CDR3 is 20 amino acids long. The CDR3: CASRRAVDRAATTNTGELFF. The CDR3 region has the DNA TGTGCCAGCAGGCGTGCGGTTGACAGGGCGGCCACCACGAACACCGGGGAGCTGTTTTTT.

The V call is TRBV28, the J call TRBJ1-2, with 12 nucleotides matching TRBD1. Germline trimming cut 4 bases from V and 2 bases from J; bases unmatched to any gene: 14. CDR1 MDHEN and CDR2 SYDVKM come from the germline V gene. The CDR3 sequence is 19 residues long. The CDR3 sequence is CASSSNSGTGGGGNYGYTF. The CDR3 region has the DNA TGTGCCAGCAGTTCTAACTCCGGGACAGGGGGCGGTGGAAACTATGGCTACACCTTC.

The sample holds one count of this clone. Here the CDR3 reads CAWSRRGAATNEKLFF. The CDR3 region has the DNA TGTGCCTGGAGCCGGCGGGGGGCCGCAACTAATGAAAAACTGTTTTTT. The gene calls are TRBV30 and TRBJ1-4; D might be TRBD1 (6 bases). V lost 3 bases to trimming and J lost 0 bases, with 14 bases between them. The germline gives CDR1 GTSNPN, CDR2 SVGIG (reference sequence). The length of the CDR3 is 16 residues.

This clone was detected only once. The chain couples TRBV9 to TRBJ1-1, with 9 nucleotides matching TRBD1. Trimming removed 3 bases from V and 3 bases from J; junction bases left unmatched: 9. The CDR3 spans 16 residues. From germline, CDR1 is SGDLS and CDR2 YYNGEE. The CDR3 DNA reads TGTGCCAGCAGCGCGGTACAGGGGGCGTCGGACACTGAAGCTTTCTTT. Translated, it gives CASSAVQGASDTEAFF.

The chain has TRBV6-6 and TRBJ2-2; TRBD2 might be the D (5 bases). Trimming removed 2 bases from V and 6 bases from J, with 13 bases in between. This CDR3 has 15 amino acids. The germline V gene has CDR1 MNHNY and CDR2 SVGAGI (reference sequence). CDR3 coding DNA: TGTGCCAGCAGTTACATGATTGGAGGTTCCGGGGAGCTGTTTTTT. Translation gives CASSYMIGGSGELFF.

The V gene is TRBV6-6, the J gene TRBJ1-5; 8 bases are shared with TRBD1. V trimming: 6 bases; J trimming: 6 bases; junction bases outside the gene matches: 7. Germline V gene data show CDR1 as MNHNY and CDR2 as SVGAGI (reference sequence). The CDR3 contains 14 residues. CDR3 sequence: CASRFSGGGQPQHF. The CDR3 region has the DNA TGTGCCAGCAGGTTCTCAGGGGGCGGTCAGCCCCAGCATTTT.

This chain joins TRBV14 and TRBJ2-7; TRBD2 agrees at 7 bases. Germline V lookup: CDR1 SGHDN, CDR2 FVKESK. This CDR3 has 11 residues. With V trimmed by 4 bases and J by 6 bases, 0 bases remained unmatched. The CDR3 is CASSRGGEQYF. The CDR3 DNA is TGTGCCAGCAGCCGGGGGGGCGAGCAGTACTTC. Full variable domain (outside the CDR3, taken from reference TRBV14 and TRBJ2-7): EAGVTQFPSHSVIEKGQTVTLRCDPISGHDNLYWYRRVMGKEIKFLLHFVKESKQDESGMPNNRFLAERTGGTYSTLKVQPAELEDSGVYFCASSRGGEQYFGPGTRLTVT.

V is TRBV27 and J is TRBJ2-1; 7 bases match TRBD2. With 5 bases clipped from V and 7 bases from J, the junction kept 14 bases outside the gene matches. Per germline, CDR1 MNHEY and CDR2 SMNVEV (reference sequence). The CDR3 length is 16 residues. DNA for the CDR3: TGTGCCAGCAGTCTCCTAGCGGCTCAAGGGAGGAATGAGCAGTTCTTC. Translating it yields CASSLLAAQGRNEQFF.

The genes are TRBV7-9 and TRBJ1-2, with 8 bases matching TRBD1. This CDR3 region has 14 residues. Germline trimming cut 5 bases from V and 4 bases from J; bases unmatched to any gene: 6. Germline V gene data show CDR1 as SEHNR and CDR2 as FQNEAQ (reference sequence). CDR3 residues: CASSPSQGGYGYTF. The CDR3 DNA reads as TGTGCCAGCAGCCCCTCACAGGGGGGCTATGGCTACACCTTC.

The V call is TRBV18, the J call TRBJ1-5; D is undetermined. Trimming left V 3 bases short and J 3 bases short, with 9 bases between. CDR3 size: 14 residues. Germline CDR1 KGHSH, CDR2 LQKENI. The CDR3 DNA follows: TGTGCCAGCTCACCGGCGCGGGACAATCAGCCCCAGCATTTT. Its protein product is CASSPARDNQPQHF.

The CDR3 nucleotides are TGCGCCAGCAGCCCCCGGGACAGGGAGGATGAGCAGTTCTTC. It specifies CASSPRDREDEQFF. V is TRBV4-3 and J is TRBJ2-1; 9 bases agree with TRBD1. V lost 4 bases and J lost 8; bases outside the gene matches: 6. CDR1 LGHNA and CDR2 YSLEER come from the germline V gene. This CDR3 has 14 residues.

This chain links TRBV9 with TRBJ2-3, with D maybe TRBD1 (5 bases). Trimming shortened V by 1 base and J by 2 bases, and 17 bases separated the two germline ends. There are 17 residues in the CDR3. Looked up from germline, CDR1 is SGDLS and CDR2 is YYNGEE. Here the CDR3 reads CASSVQVGLGPTDTQYF. The CDR3 bases are TGTGCCAGCAGCGTACAAGTGGGTTTGGGGCCCACAGATACGCAGTATTTT.

This rearrangement joins TRBV19 to TRBJ1-5, with 9 bases matching TRBD1. The CDR3 contains 14 residues. The trim removed 7 bases at V and 4 bases at J, leaving 5 bases unmatched. Germline V CDR1 and CDR2: LNHDA, SQIVND (reference sequence). The CDR3 DNA follows: TGTGCCAGTACCAGGACAGGGGAAAATCAGCCCCAGCATTTT. Protein: CASTRTGENQPQHF.

This clone was detected once. This chain uses TRBV30 with TRBJ1-5; unclear D gene. V was clipped by 4 bases and J by 3 bases, with 13 bases between them. CDR1 is GTSNPN, CDR2 SVGIG, per germline (reference sequence). There are 14 residues in the CDR3. CDR3 residues: CAWKRQAINQPQHF. The CDR3 coding sequence is TGTGCCTGGAAGCGGCAGGCCATCAATCAGCCCCAGCATTTT.

The CDR3 loop reads CASSSRSEDTQYF. The CDR3 DNA reads as TGTGCCAGTAGTTCCAGGTCTGAGGATACGCAGTATTTT. The V call is TRBV19, the J call TRBJ2-3; D remains unclear. The V end was cut by 5 bases, the J end by 6 bases, with 12 bases between. The germline V gene has CDR1 LNHDA and CDR2 SQIVND (reference sequence). The CDR3 contains 13 residues.

V usage is TRBV4-1 and J usage is TRBJ1-4, with a tentative D call TRBD1 (6 bases). CDR3 length: 17 amino acids. V lost 4 bases and J lost 0, with 15 bases in between. Germline lookup yields CDR1 MGHRA and CDR2 YSYEKL. CDR3 sequence (DNA): TGCGCCAGCAGCCCGGAACAGGGAGGGTCAACTAATGAAAAACTGTTTTTT. It encodes CASSPEQGGSTNEKLFF.

This clone has just a few counts. This chain links TRBV12-5 with TRBJ1-1; possibly TRBD1 for D (6 bases). There are 13 residues in the CDR3. Per germline, CDR1 LGHNT and CDR2 FRNRAP. The V end was cut by 0 bases, the J end by 5 bases, with 7 bases between. CDR3 nucleotide sequence: TGTGCTAGTGGTTTGGTAAGGGGGACTGAAGCTTTCTTT. This encodes CASGLVRGTEAFF.

The chain joins TRBV9 to TRBJ2-5; a weak D match, TRBD1 (8 bases). Looked up from germline, CDR1 is SGDLS and CDR2 is YYNGEE. V was trimmed by 0 bases and J by 5 bases, leaving 11 bases between them. The CDR3 contains 14 residues. Here the CDR3 DNA reads TGTGCCAGCAGCGTAGACAGGGGGGGCGAGACCCAGTACTTC. Protein product: CASSVDRGGETQYF. The entire variable domain, with the rest obtained from reference TRBV9 and TRBJ2-5, is as follows: DSGVTQTPKHLITATGQRVTLRCSPRSGDLSVYWYQQSLDQGLQFLIQYYNGEERAKGNILERFSAQQFPDLHSELNLSSLELGDSALYFCASSVDRGGETQYFGPGTRLLVL.

The chain employs TRBV7-2 and TRBJ1-1; possible D gene TRBD1, 5 bases. With 4 bases removed from V and 0 bases from J, the gap between germline ends came to 12 bases. CDR1 is SGHTA and CDR2 is FQGNSA in the germline V gene. CDR3 length equals 15 residues. CDR3 DNA: TGTGCCAGCAGCTCGGCCAGGGCTTTGAACACTGAAGCTTTCTTT. Translated: CASSSARALNTEAFF.